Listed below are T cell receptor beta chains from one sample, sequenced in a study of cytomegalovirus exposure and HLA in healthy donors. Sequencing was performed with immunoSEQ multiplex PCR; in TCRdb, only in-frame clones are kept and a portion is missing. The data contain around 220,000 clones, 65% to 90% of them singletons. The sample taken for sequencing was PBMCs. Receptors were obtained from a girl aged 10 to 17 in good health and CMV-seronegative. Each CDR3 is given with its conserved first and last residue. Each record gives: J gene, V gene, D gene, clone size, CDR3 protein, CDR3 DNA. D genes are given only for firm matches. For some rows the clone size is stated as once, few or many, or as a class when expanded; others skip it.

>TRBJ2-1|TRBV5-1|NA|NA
CASSLAGTYNEQFF
TGCGCCAGCAGCTTGGCGGGAACCTACAATGAGCAGTTCTTC
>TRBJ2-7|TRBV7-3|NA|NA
CASSPYQGIGYEQYF
TGTGCCAGCAGCCCCTACCAGGGGATCGGCTACGAGCAGTACTTC
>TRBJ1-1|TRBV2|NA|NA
CASSVGRNRVGTEAFF
TGTGCCAGCAGTGTCGGGCGGAACAGGGTCGGCACTGAAGCTTTCTTT
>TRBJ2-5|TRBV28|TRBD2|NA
CASSLSSSGRLWTQYF
TGTGCCAGCAGTTTATCTTCTAGCGGCCGCTTGTGGACCCAGTACTTC
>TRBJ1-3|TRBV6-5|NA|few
CASSAVQGNTIYF
TGTGCCAGCAGTGCGGTGCAGGGAAACACCATATATTTT
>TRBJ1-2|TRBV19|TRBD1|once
CASKGQASYGYTF
TGTGCCAGTAAGGGACAGGCAAGCTATGGCTACACCTTC
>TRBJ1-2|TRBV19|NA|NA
CASSTPGAGNYGYTF
TGTGCCAGTAGTACTCCTGGGGCAGGGAACTATGGCTACACCTTC
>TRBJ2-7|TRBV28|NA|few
CASSLIYTSSYEQYF
TGTGCCAGCAGTTTGATTTACACCAGCTCCTACGAGCAGTACTTC
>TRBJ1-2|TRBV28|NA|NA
CASSLFPRDGYTF
TGTGCCAGCAGTTTATTCCCCAGGGATGGCTACACCTTC
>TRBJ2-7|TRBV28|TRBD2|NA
CASRSPSGIYEQYF
TGTGCCAGCAGAAGCCCTAGCGGGATCTACGAGCAGTACTTC
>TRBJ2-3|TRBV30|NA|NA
CAWSPGSDTQYF
TGTGCCTGGAGCCCGGGGTCGGATACGCAGTATTTT
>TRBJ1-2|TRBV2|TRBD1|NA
CARTGGYGYTF
TGTGCCAGGACAGGGGGCTATGGCTACACCTTC
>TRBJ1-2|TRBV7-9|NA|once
CASISQGSDYGYTF
TGTGCCAGCATTTCCCAGGGTTCGGACTATGGCTACACCTTC
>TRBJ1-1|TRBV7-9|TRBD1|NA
CASSLTGGYTEAFF
TGTGCCAGCAGTCTGACAGGGGGATATACCGAAGCTTTCTTT
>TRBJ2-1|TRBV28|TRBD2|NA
CASRSIRASGSRATVDEQFF
TGTGCCAGCAGATCCATTCGGGCTAGCGGGAGTCGTGCAACGGTCGATGAGCAGTTCTTC
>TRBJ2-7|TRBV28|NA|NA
CASSPLAHEQYF
TGTGCCAGCAGCCCACTAGCCCACGAGCAGTACTTC
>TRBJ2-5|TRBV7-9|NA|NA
CASSLGEILLAQYF
TGTGCCAGCAGCTTAGGCGAGATCCTGCTTGCCCAGTACTTC
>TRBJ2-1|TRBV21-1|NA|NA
CASSRTGAYNEQFF
TGTGCCAGCAGCAGGACAGGCGCCTACAATGAGCAGTTCTTC
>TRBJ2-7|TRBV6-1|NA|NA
CASSIQDNRNEQYF
TGTGCCAGCAGCATACAGGATAATAGGAACGAGCAGTACTTC
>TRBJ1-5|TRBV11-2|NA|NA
CASSLEAGSNQPQHF
TGTGCCAGCAGCTTAGAGGCGGGGAGCAATCAGCCCCAGCATTTT
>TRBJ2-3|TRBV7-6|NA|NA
CASSRTHTDTQYF
TGTGCCAGCAGCCGAACACACACAGATACGCAGTATTTT
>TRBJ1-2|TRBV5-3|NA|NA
CARSPDSPYGYTF
TGTGCCAGAAGCCCAGATTCCCCCTATGGCTACACCTTC
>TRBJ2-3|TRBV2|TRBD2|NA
CASSELRWTSGRSTDTQYF
TGTGCCAGCAGTGAGTTACGGTGGACTAGCGGGAGAAGCACAGATACGCAGTATTTT
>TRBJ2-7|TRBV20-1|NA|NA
CSATEAYEQYF
TGCAGTGCCACCGAGGCCTACGAGCAGTACTTC
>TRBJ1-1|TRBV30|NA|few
CTGAWGGNTEAFF
TGTACAGGAGCGTGGGGAGGGAACACTGAAGCTTTCTTT
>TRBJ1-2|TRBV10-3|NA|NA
CAISDLGRQNHNYGYTF
TGTGCCATCAGTGATCTGGGCCGACAAAACCATAACTATGGCTACACCTTC
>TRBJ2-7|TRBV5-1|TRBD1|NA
CASSVRQGAYEQYF
TGCGCCAGCAGCGTACGACAGGGTGCCTACGAGCAGTACTTC
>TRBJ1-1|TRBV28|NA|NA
CASSLPRAEAFF
TGTGCCAGCAGTTTACCTCGAGCTGAAGCTTTCTTT
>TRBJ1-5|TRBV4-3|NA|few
CASSQDYVQPQHF
TGCGCCAGCAGCCAAGATTATGTCCAGCCCCAGCATTTT
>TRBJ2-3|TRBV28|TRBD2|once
CASSFRGEDQDTQYF
TGTGCCAGCAGTTTCCGGGGGGAGGATCAAGATACGCAGTATTTT
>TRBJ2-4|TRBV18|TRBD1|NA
CASSPPGQLKNIQYF
TGTGCCAGCTCACCACCGGGACAGTTAAAAAACATTCAGTACTTC
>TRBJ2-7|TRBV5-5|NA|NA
CASSHGGRSGGPYEQYF
TGTGCCAGCAGCCACGGGGGTAGGAGTGGAGGACCCTACGAGCAGTACTTC
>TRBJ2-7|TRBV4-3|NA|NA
CASSPARGNGPISYEQYF
TGCGCCAGCAGCCCCGCGAGGGGGAACGGCCCGATCTCCTACGAGCAGTACTTC
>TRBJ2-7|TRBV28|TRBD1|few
CASSPRGQANAMGYEQYF
TGTGCCAGCAGCCCCAGAGGACAGGCCAACGCCATGGGCTACGAGCAGTACTTC
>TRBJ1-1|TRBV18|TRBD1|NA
CASSRDRDTEAFF
TGTGCCAGCTCACGGGACAGGGACACTGAAGCTTTCTTT
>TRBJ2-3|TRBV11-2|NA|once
CASSFDARGTDTQYF
TGTGCCAGCAGCTTTGATGCTCGAGGCACAGATACGCAGTATTTT
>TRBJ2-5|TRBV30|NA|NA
CAWTRGGGSMETQYF
TGTGCCTGGACCAGAGGGGGGGGAAGTATGGAGACCCAGTACTTC
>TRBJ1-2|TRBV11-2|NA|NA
CASSLRQPPYGYTF
TGTGCCAGCAGCTTACGACAGCCACCCTATGGCTACACCTTC
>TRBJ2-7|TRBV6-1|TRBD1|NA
CASSARTGSYEQYF
TGTGCCAGCAGTGCCCGGACAGGCTCCTACGAGCAGTACTTC
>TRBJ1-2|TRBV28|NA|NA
CASSLGETEWRYTF
TGTGCCAGCAGCCTAGGGGAAACCGAGTGGCGCTACACCTTC
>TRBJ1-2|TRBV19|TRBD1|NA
CASSIRDSNYGYTF
TGTGCCAGTAGTATCCGGGACAGTAACTATGGCTACACCTTC
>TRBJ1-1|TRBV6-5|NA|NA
CASSSLGGTNTEAFF
TGTGCCAGCAGCTCCTTGGGGGGGACAAACACTGAAGCTTTCTTT
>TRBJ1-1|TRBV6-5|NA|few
CASSRGGGTEAFF
TGTGCCAGCAGTCGAGGTGGAGGCACTGAAGCTTTCTTT
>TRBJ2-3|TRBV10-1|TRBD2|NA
CASSQLAGGTDTQYF
TGCGCCAGCAGCCAACTAGCGGGAGGGACAGATACGCAGTATTTT
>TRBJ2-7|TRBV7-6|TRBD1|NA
CASSPVGGTGYEQYF
TGTGCCAGCAGCCCCGTTGGAGGGACAGGTTACGAGCAGTACTTC
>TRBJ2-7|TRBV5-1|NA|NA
CASSLFQNYEQYF
TGCGCCAGCAGCTTGTTCCAAAACTACGAGCAGTACTTC
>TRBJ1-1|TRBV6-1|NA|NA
CASKYTKAFF
TGTGCCAGCAAATACACTAAAGCTTTCTTT
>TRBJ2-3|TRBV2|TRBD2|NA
CASRRLAGSTDTQYF
TGTGCCAGCAGACGACTAGCGGGGAGCACAGATACGCAGTATTTT
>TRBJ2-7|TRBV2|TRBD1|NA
CASSLDRGYEQYF
TGTGCCAGCAGTTTAGACAGGGGATACGAGCAGTACTTC
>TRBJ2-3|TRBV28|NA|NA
CASSALEDTQYF
TGTGCCAGCAGTGCACTAGAAGATACGCAGTATTTT
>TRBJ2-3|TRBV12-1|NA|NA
CASSCIQGGTADTQYF
TGTGCCAGCAGCTGTATCCAGGGTGGAACGGCAGATACGCAGTATTTT
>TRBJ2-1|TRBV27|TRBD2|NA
CASSLLLAGGYNEQFF
TGTGCCAGCAGTTTACTACTAGCGGGAGGATACAATGAGCAGTTCTTC
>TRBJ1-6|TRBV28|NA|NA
CASSSRVGGNSPLHF
TGTGCCAGCAGTTCAAGAGTTGGAGGCAATTCACCCCTCCACTTT
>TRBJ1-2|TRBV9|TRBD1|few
CASSVGTGDYYGYTF
TGTGCCAGCAGCGTAGGGACAGGAGATTACTATGGCTACACCTTC
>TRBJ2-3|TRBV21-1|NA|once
CASSKKRLGGAGHTDTQYF
TGTGCCAGCAGCAAAAAGCGTTTGGGGGGGGCGGGCCATACTGATACGCAGTATTTT
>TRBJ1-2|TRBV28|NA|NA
CASSPAVGRGYTF
TGTGCCAGCAGTCCCGCCGTCGGTCGGGGCTACACCTTC
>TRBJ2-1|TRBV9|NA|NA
CASSVVGGDQYNEQFF
TGTGCCAGCAGCGTAGTAGGCGGTGACCAATACAATGAGCAGTTCTTC